This T cell receptor (beta chain) was recorded in a study of cytomegalovirus exposure and HLA in healthy donors. The protocol was immunoSEQ multiplex PCR, while the TCRdb copy is restricted to in-frame clones and leaves out a portion. The sample carries around 120,000 clones, about 85% recorded once. The study drew the donors from its approximately 120-subject validation cohort, separate from the approximately 700-subject first cohort. CDR3 size: 13 residues. V lost 9 bases and J lost 7; bases outside the gene matches: 9. Germline lookup yields CDR1 MGHRA and CDR2 YSYEKL. This clonotype originated in a man between 18 and 35 years old in good health and CMV-seropositive. V usage is TRBV4-1 and J usage is TRBJ1-5; the match to TRBD1 covers 7 bases. The material sequenced was PBMCs. This chain's CDR3 is CASARTGDQPQHF. The CDR3 DNA reads TGCGCCAGTGCCCGGACAGGAGACCAGCCCCAGCATTTT.